Presented here are 3 T cell receptor beta chains from one specimen sequenced in a study of control samples from healthy donors and cancer patients. Produced via immunoSEQ multiplex PCR; TCRdb's table is partial and in-frame only. The table has about 94,000 clones, less than 95% seen once. Sequenced material: blood. These receptor sequences come from a young woman in good health.

This chain links TRBV10-2 with TRBJ2-7, with D perhaps being TRBD1 or TRBD2 (6 bases each). CDR1 and CDR2 (germline): WSHSY, SAAADI. This CDR3 spans 12 amino acids. V lost 7 bases and J 7 bases, leaving 14 bases between the germline ends. CDR3 protein: CASTGALREQYF. In nucleotides, the CDR3 is TGCGCCAGCACGGGGGCCCTTCGAGAGCAGTACTTC.

This chain uses TRBV6-5 with TRBJ2-2; D unresolved. Trimming removed 3 bases from V and 1 base from J, with 6 bases in between. This CDR3 contains 14 residues. Germline CDR1 MNHEY, CDR2 SVGAGI. DNA for the CDR3: TGTGCCAGCAGTTATTTTAGGAACACCGGGGAGCTGTTTTTT. This sequence encodes CASSYFRNTGELFF.

This chain connects TRBV25-1 to TRBJ1-3, with a weak D call TRBD1 (5 bases). In germline, CDR1 is MGHDK, CDR2 SYGVNS. V lost 4 bases to trimming and J lost 4 bases, with 8 bases between them. This CDR3 is built from 13 residues. The CDR3 spells CASSVAGGNTIYF. DNA for the CDR3: TGTGCCAGCAGTGTTGCAGGGGGAAACACCATATATTTT.